Listed below are T cell receptor beta chains from one sample, sequenced in a study of blood T cell repertoires in COVID-19. This table comes from immunoSEQ multiplex PCR, and its TCRdb copy is limited to in-frame clones, with some not included. Of around 150,000 clones in the sample, just over 90% were seen once. Sample: peripheral blood. The receptors were sampled from a man aged 18 to 30 with acute or convalescent COVID-19. Both conserved end residues are part of each CDR3. Each record gives: V gene, J gene, clone size, D gene, CDR3 protein, CDR3 DNA. The D gene is left open where the match is weak. The size entry is marked missing in some rows and otherwise reads once, few, many or a size class.

v_call: TRBV12-3/TRBV12-4; j_call: TRBJ2-3; clone_size: .; d_call: .; cdr3_aa: CASSPREDTQYF; cdr3_nt: TGTGCCAGCAGTCCGAGGGAAGATACGCAGTATTTT
v_call: TRBV24-1; j_call: TRBJ2-3; clone_size: .; d_call: TRBD1; cdr3_aa: CATSSRTGESTDTQYF; cdr3_nt: TGTGCCACCAGTTCCCGGACAGGGGAGAGCACAGATACGCAGTATTTT
v_call: TRBV18; j_call: TRBJ2-7; clone_size: once; d_call: TRBD2; cdr3_aa: CASSPLPAGADEQYF; cdr3_nt: TGTGCCAGCTCACCACTCCCAGCGGGGGCGGACGAGCAGTACTTC
v_call: TRBV20-1; j_call: TRBJ1-2; clone_size: .; d_call: .; cdr3_aa: CSAPSDLGYTF; cdr3_nt: TGCAGTGCTCCCAGCGACTTGGGCTACACCTTC
v_call: TRBV19; j_call: TRBJ1-2; clone_size: .; d_call: .; cdr3_aa: CASSIASSAYGYTF; cdr3_nt: TGTGCCAGTAGTATTGCCTCGAGTGCCTATGGCTACACCTTC
v_call: TRBV6-4; j_call: TRBJ2-7; clone_size: .; d_call: TRBD1; cdr3_aa: CASSGDRGWKSYEQYF; cdr3_nt: TGTGCCAGCAGTGGTGACAGGGGCTGGAAGTCCTACGAGCAGTACTTC
v_call: TRBV2; j_call: TRBJ2-2; clone_size: .; d_call: TRBD1; cdr3_aa: CASKSKRGPTGELFF; cdr3_nt: TGTGCCAGCAAGAGTAAGAGGGGGCCCACCGGGGAGCTGTTTTTT
v_call: TRBV24-1; j_call: TRBJ1-2; clone_size: .; d_call: .; cdr3_aa: CATSDDTELYGYTF; cdr3_nt: TGTGCCACCAGTGACGATACAGAGCTTTATGGCTACACCTTC
v_call: TRBV3-1/TRBV3-2; j_call: TRBJ1-2; clone_size: .; d_call: .; cdr3_aa: CASSQGLSYGYTF; cdr3_nt: TGTGCCAGCAGCCAAGGACTTAGCTATGGCTACACCTTC
v_call: TRBV4-1; j_call: TRBJ1-2; clone_size: .; d_call: .; cdr3_aa: CASGSWWGESYGYTF; cdr3_nt: TGCGCCAGCGGGAGTTGGTGGGGTGAGAGCTATGGCTACACCTTC
v_call: TRBV5-1; j_call: TRBJ2-7; clone_size: .; d_call: TRBD1; cdr3_aa: CASSSMRTGPSYEQYF; cdr3_nt: TGCGCCAGCAGCTCAATGCGGACAGGGCCCTCCTACGAGCAGTACTTC
v_call: TRBV5-4; j_call: TRBJ1-1; clone_size: .; d_call: .; cdr3_aa: CASSWRGKDTEAFF; cdr3_nt: TGTGCCAGCAGCTGGAGGGGTAAGGACACTGAAGCTTTCTTT
v_call: TRBV5-1; j_call: TRBJ2-5; clone_size: .; d_call: TRBD2; cdr3_aa: CASSLSGGVETQYF; cdr3_nt: TGCGCCAGCAGCTTGTCCGGGGGGGTGGAGACCCAGTACTTC
v_call: TRBV25-1; j_call: TRBJ1-5; clone_size: .; d_call: .; cdr3_aa: CASSDEWNQPQHF; cdr3_nt: TGTGCCAGCAGTGACGAGTGGAATCAGCCCCAGCATTTT
v_call: TRBV2; j_call: TRBJ2-7; clone_size: .; d_call: TRBD1; cdr3_aa: CASSEARGIGQEPYEQYF; cdr3_nt: TGTGCCAGCAGTGAAGCGAGGGGAATAGGACAGGAGCCCTACGAGCAGTACTTC
v_call: TRBV4-1; j_call: TRBJ2-5; clone_size: once; d_call: TRBD1; cdr3_aa: CASSQGKWTGQETQYF; cdr3_nt: TGCGCCAGCAGCCAAGGGAAGTGGACAGGCCAAGAGACCCAGTACTTC
v_call: TRBV19; j_call: TRBJ2-7; clone_size: once; d_call: .; cdr3_aa: CASSKRQAYEQYF; cdr3_nt: TGTGCCAGTAGTAAACGACAAGCCTACGAGCAGTACTTC
v_call: TRBV3-1/TRBV3-2; j_call: TRBJ2-7; clone_size: .; d_call: TRBD1; cdr3_aa: CASSQVGQAGGVSYEQYF; cdr3_nt: TGTGCCAGCAGCCAAGTGGGACAGGCCGGAGGGGTATCCTACGAGCAGTACTTC